This T cell receptor beta chain was captured by sequencing in a study of blood T cells in healthy people across ages. This clonotype came up a few times. A second PCR, run for roughly 7 to 12 cycles, used a sample-barcoded 5' primer plus a J-beta primer mix. TCRdb fed the 5' RACE reads into MiXCR, producing one record per CDR3 protein. This sample has 1.5 million to 2 million distinct CDR3 sequences, with 40% to 55% found just once. The material sequenced was blood. This clonotype originated in a woman between 35 and 50 years old in good health.

The CDR3 sequence: CASSFADRGRRNTEAFF. As DNA, the CDR3 is TGCGCCAGCAGCTTTGCGGACAGGGGGCGCCGGAACACTGAAGCTTTCTTT. This chain connects TRBV5-1 to TRBJ1-1; TRBD1 matches 11 bases. The J segment lost 1 base and the V segment lost 2 bases, leaving 7 bases of the junction unmatched. Looked up from germline, CDR1 is SGHRS and CDR2 is YFSETQ. The CDR3 length is 17 residues.